Listed below are T cell receptor beta chains from one sample, sequenced in a study of blood T cell repertoires in COVID-19. Sequencing used immunoSEQ multiplex PCR; TCRdb keeps in-frame clones, though not all of them. The repertoire has around 210,000 clones, over 75% of them found once; the top ten carry roughly 5%. The sequenced sample consisted of peripheral blood. These TCRs come from a man aged 45-65 years with COVID-19, enrolled during active disease. The CDR3 runs from the conserved cysteine through the conserved F or W. D genes are given only for firm matches. Some rows mark clone size as missing; the rest say once, few, many or name a class of expanded clone.

v_gene	abundance	d_gene	j_gene	CDR3aa	CDR3nt
TRBV28	NA	NA	TRBJ2-3	CASSSPGSTDTQYF	TGTGCCAGCAGTTCGCCGGGGAGCACAGATACGCAGTATTTT
TRBV9	NA	NA	TRBJ2-3	CASSVGGGADTQYF	TGTGCCAGCAGCGTAGGAGGGGGGGCGGATACGCAGTATTTT
TRBV28	NA	NA	TRBJ1-5	CASSLGAGQPQHF	TGTGCCAGCAGCCTCGGAGCGGGGCAGCCCCAGCATTTT
TRBV19	NA	TRBD1	TRBJ2-5	CASSIGRGKTQYF	TGTGCCAGTAGTATAGGCAGGGGGAAGACCCAGTACTTC
TRBV12-3/TRBV12-4	NA	TRBD1	TRBJ2-7	CASSSTGGYEQYF	TGTGCCAGCAGCTCCACAGGGGGATACGAGCAGTACTTC
TRBV6-2/TRBV6-3	NA	NA	TRBJ1-5	CASNPQGQPQHF	TGTGCCAGCAACCCCCAGGGACAGCCCCAGCATTTT
TRBV11-2	NA	NA	TRBJ2-5	CASSPGGGVVKETQYF	TGTGCCAGCAGCCCCGGCGGCGGGGTAGTGAAAGAGACCCAGTACTTC
TRBV5-6	once	NA	TRBJ2-5	CASSFTRGQETQYF	TGTGCCAGCAGCTTTACTAGAGGCCAAGAGACCCAGTACTTC
TRBV3-1/TRBV3-2	NA	NA	TRBJ1-4	CASSPTDRKTTNEKLFF	TGTGCCAGCAGCCCGACAGACAGAAAAACAACTAATGAAAAACTGTTTTTT
TRBV28	NA	NA	TRBJ1-2	CASSLIQTNYGYTF	TGTGCCAGCAGTTTAATTCAGACTAACTATGGCTACACCTTC
TRBV27	NA	NA	TRBJ2-3	CASSLPPGKSTDTQYF	TGTGCCAGCAGTTTACCCCCAGGGAAGAGCACAGATACGCAGTATTTT
TRBV3-1/TRBV3-2	NA	NA	TRBJ2-3	CASSPGGNTDTQYF	TGTGCCAGCAGCCCCGGGGGAAACACAGATACGCAGTATTTT
TRBV6-2/TRBV6-3	NA	TRBD1	TRBJ2-2	CASSYLDRGGELFF	TGTGCCAGCAGTTATTTGGACAGGGGCGGGGAGCTGTTTTTT
TRBV4-1	NA	TRBD1	TRBJ2-1	CASSQEDRPLWDEQFF	TGCGCCAGCAGCCAAGAGGACAGGCCCCTCTGGGATGAGCAGTTCTTC
TRBV3-1/TRBV3-2	NA	TRBD2	TRBJ2-3	CASKQQRGGTDTQYF	TGTGCCAGCAAGCAACAGCGGGGGGGCACAGATACGCAGTATTTT
TRBV19	NA	TRBD1	TRBJ1-3	CASRAIQGATGNTIYF	TGTGCCAGTAGGGCCATACAGGGGGCTACGGGAAACACCATATATTTT